This record covers a single T cell receptor beta chain. This specimen comes from a study of blood T cell repertoires in COVID-19. Study background: PBMCs, B-cell-depleted T cells, or T cells were the source of the cDNA or gDNA that made up the material.

This CDR3 is built from 16 residues. Looked up from germline, CDR1 is SGHRS and CDR2 is YFSETQ. Unmatched junction bases numbered 6, after V lost 4 bases and J lost 2 bases. Repertoires were generated with immunoSEQ multiplex PCR, while TCRdb's copy carries only in-frame clones and drops some. The sample lists roughly 150,000 clones, more than 75% seen once, with 2% to 3% in the top ten. J is TRBJ2-6 and V is TRBV5-1; TRBD1 matches at 7 bases. The source of this sequence is a woman aged 80 or over with COVID-19, enrolled during active disease. The source material was peripheral blood. CDR3 sequence: CASSGTATTGANVLTF. In DNA form, the CDR3 reads TGCGCCAGCAGCGGGACAGCGACTACTGGGGCCAACGTCCTGACTTTC.